Following are 7 T cell receptor beta chains from one sample sequenced in a study of blood T cells in healthy people across ages. A second PCR of about 6 to 12 cycles used a sample-barcoded 5' primer and a J-beta primer mix. Each CDR3 protein gets one entry after TCRdb re-called the 5' RACE reads with MiXCR. The sample includes some 1.7 million distinct CDR3 sequences, 28% seen only once; the top ten take roughly 8%. Sequenced input: blood. The receptors shown here come from a woman aged 25-40 years in good health.

This clonotype was seen only a few times. The chain combines TRBV9 with TRBJ2-3, with 10 bases that match TRBD2. After removal of 4 bases from V and 3 bases from J, the junction contained 8 bases not matched to a gene. This CDR3 spans 16 amino acids. Germline V lookup: CDR1 SGDLS, CDR2 YYNGEE. This chain's CDR3 is CASSPRFSGRTDTQYF. CDR3 in DNA: TGTGCCAGCAGCCCCCGGTTTAGCGGGAGGACAGATACGCAGTATTTT.

This clonotype was counted a single time. The rearrangement links TRBV30 to TRBJ2-1; a weak D match, TRBD2 (5 bases). Germline loops: CDR1 GTSNPN, CDR2 SVGIG (reference sequence). Trimming stripped 0 bases from V and 11 bases from J, with 8 bases between. This CDR3 is built from 11 residues. CDR3 sequence (DNA): TGTGCCTGGAGTGTACCGGGGAAGCAGTTCTTC. Its translation is CAWSVPGKQFF.

The table lists this clonotype with a few counts. The V call is TRBV7-7, the J call TRBJ1-2; D is undetermined. The CDR3 loop spans 13 amino acids. CDR1 and CDR2 from the germline V gene are SSHAT and FNYEAQ (reference sequence). V shed 0 bases and J shed 7 bases, with 9 bases lying between them. The CDR3 loop reads CASSLAPTSGYTF. For the CDR3, the DNA is TGTGCCAGCAGCTTAGCCCCTACCTCTGGCTACACCTTC.

This clonotype was seen at least ten times. J is TRBJ2-7 and V is TRBV7-2, with D maybe TRBD2 (5 bases). V lost 1 base and J lost 5, with 12 bases in between. Germline V CDR1 and CDR2: SGHTA, FQGNSA. The CDR3 is made up of 14 amino acids. The CDR3 DNA sequence: TGTGCCAGCAGCTTAGGGCAGCGGTTGCACGAGCAGTACTTC. It encodes CASSLGQRLHEQYF.

A few counts support this clonotype. At one end, the junction sequence differs from germline, possibly due to a read error. The chain carries TRBV10-2 and TRBJ1-2; TRBD1 agrees at 9 bases. The germline V gene has CDR1 WSHSY and CDR2 SAAADI. The CDR3 covers 17 residues. CDR3 DNA sequence: TGCGCCAGCAGTGAGTCGGGACAGGGTAGGGCTAACTGTGGCTACACCTTC. Translating gives CASSESGQGRANCGYTF.

This clonotype was counted between two and nine times. V is TRBV7-9 and J is TRBJ2-7, with 9 bases fitting TRBD1. Germline lookup yields CDR1 SEHNR and CDR2 FQNEAQ (reference sequence). There are 16 residues in the CDR3. Trimming cost V 5 bases and J 3 bases; bases outside gene matches: 11. CDR3 amino acids: CASSPSRDRVGYEQYF. CDR3 sequence (DNA): TGTGCCAGCAGCCCTAGCCGGGACAGGGTGGGCTACGAGCAGTACTTC. Drawing the rest from reference TRBV7-9 and TRBJ2-7, the complete variable domain is DTGVSQNPRHKITKRGQNVTFRCDPISEHNRLYWYRQTLGQGPEFLTYFQNEAQLEKSRLLSDRFSAERPKGSFSTLEIQRTEQGDSAMYLCASSPSRDRVGYEQYFGPGTRLTVT.

This clonotype was seen more than once but under ten times. The chain is built from TRBV10-2 and TRBJ1-5, with D possibly matching TRBD1 (5 bases). Looked up from germline, CDR1 is WSHSY and CDR2 is SAAADI. This CDR3 has 14 amino acids. V shed 2 bases and J shed 6 bases, with 11 bases lying between them. The CDR3 loop is CASSELAGFQPQHF. The DNA of the CDR3 is TGCGCCAGCAGTGAGCTGGCAGGGTTTCAGCCCCAGCATTTT.